This TCR beta chain emerged from a study of shared clonotypes between healthy human individuals. Study at large: With ages of 18 to 49, the donors were a couple of women and a few men.

There were only Caucasian adults among the donors, and all lived in Nashville, Tennessee. TCRdb's copy holds only in-frame clones and misses some; the assay was immunoSEQ multiplex PCR. The table lists approximately 710,000 clones, less than 95% of them singletons. About this clone: The antigen is not known.

The germline V gene encodes CDR1 SGHVS and CDR2 FQNEAQ. This CDR3 has 20 residues. Trimming cost V 1 base and J 2 bases; bases outside gene matches: 12. Study results and limitations: Approximately 5.1% was the fraction of naive CD4 clonotypes found shared across several donors.

The V call is TRBV7-8, the J call TRBJ2-2; 11 bases fit TRBD2. Specimen: memory CD8+ T cells from PBMCs. Subset denoted: CD45RO+ cells pooled with CCR7-negative TemRA cells. The clonotype was recovered from a young man in good health. Some clones in this sample may be carry-over from other donors' samples. CDR3 DNA: TGTGCCAGCAGCTTAGATCTAGGGATTAGCGGGAGGGCTAACACCGGGGAGCTGTTTTTT. This gives the protein CASSLDLGISGRANTGELFF.